The clone carrying this T cell receptor (beta chain) was picked up many times. Antigen: not known. Time point specified: newly diagnosed GD, antithyroid drugs for less than 3 months. Researchers made the TCR library from RNA that was extracted from PBMCs. The data originate from a study of regulatory T cells in long-lasting Graves disease. V lost 4 bases and J lost 5; bases outside the gene matches: 2. Germline V CDR1 and CDR2: MNHNS, SASEGT. The CDR3 consists of 13 residues. Study-wide results and limits: Peripheral blood was the sole material, not thyroid tissue.

With iRepertoire HTBI primers and Arm-PCR of CDR3 regions, TCR beta libraries were built. TCRdb reprocessed the multiplex PCR reads via MiXCR and lists one record per CDR3 protein. The sample has around 250,000 distinct CDR3 sequences, about 20% seen once. The same sample was also used in a study of T cells in Graves' hyperthyroidism and ophthalmopathy. From that report: Stability of Graves' hyperthyroidism was defined as absent ophthalmopathy progression within 18 months. Patients having uncontrolled infection, another autoimmune disease, pregnancy or lactation were not included. Appearing also in blood were most of the thyroid clonotypes expanded above 0.001.

The gene calls are TRBV6-1 and TRBJ1-5; TRBD1 aligns across 7 bases. The TCR was taken from a woman aged 25 to 45 with Graves disease. Sample: peripheral blood mononuclear cells (PBMCs), taken at new diagnosis, from a patient treated with antithyroid drugs. The CDR3 DNA follows: TGTGCCAGCAGTGGACAGGGTTATCAGCCCCAGCATTTT. Its protein product is CASSGQGYQPQHF.